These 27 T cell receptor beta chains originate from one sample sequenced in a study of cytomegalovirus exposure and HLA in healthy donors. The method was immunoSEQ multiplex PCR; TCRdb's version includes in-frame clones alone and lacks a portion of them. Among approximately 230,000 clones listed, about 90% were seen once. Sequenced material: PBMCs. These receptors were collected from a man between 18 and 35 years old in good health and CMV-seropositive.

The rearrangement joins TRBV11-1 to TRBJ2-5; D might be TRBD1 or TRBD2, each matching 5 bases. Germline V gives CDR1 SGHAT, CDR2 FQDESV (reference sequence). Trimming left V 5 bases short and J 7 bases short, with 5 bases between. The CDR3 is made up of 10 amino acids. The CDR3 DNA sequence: TGTGCCAGCAGCGGGGGGACCCAGTACTTC. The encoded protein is CASSGGTQYF.

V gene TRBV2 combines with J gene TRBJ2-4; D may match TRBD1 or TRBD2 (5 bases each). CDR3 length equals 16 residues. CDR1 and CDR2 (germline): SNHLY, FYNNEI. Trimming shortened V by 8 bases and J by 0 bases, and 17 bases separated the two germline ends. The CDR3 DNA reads TGTGCCAGCCGTTCTGGGACGGGGCAAGCCAAAAACATTCAGTACTTC. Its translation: CASRSGTGQAKNIQYF.

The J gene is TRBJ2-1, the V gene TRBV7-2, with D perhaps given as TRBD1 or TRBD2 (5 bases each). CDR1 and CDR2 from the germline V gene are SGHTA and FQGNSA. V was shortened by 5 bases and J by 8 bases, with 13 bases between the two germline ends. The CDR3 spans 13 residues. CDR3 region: CASSHPGRDEQFF. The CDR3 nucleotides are TGTGCCAGCAGCCACCCAGGGAGAGATGAGCAGTTCTTC.

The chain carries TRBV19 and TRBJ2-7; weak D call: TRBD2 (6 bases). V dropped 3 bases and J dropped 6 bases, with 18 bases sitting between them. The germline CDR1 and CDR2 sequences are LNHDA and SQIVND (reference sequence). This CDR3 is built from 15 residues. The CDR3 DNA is TGTGCCAGTAGTATTATGGGGGACTCGGGTCCCGAGCAGTACTTC. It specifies CASSIMGDSGPEQYF.

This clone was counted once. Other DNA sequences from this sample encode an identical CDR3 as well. This CDR3 reads CAWSVQETQYF. CDR3 nucleotide sequence: TGTGCCTGGAGTGTCCAAGAGACCCAGTACTTC. The rearrangement joins TRBV30 to TRBJ2-5; D call uncertain. The CDR3 contains 11 residues. Trimming cost V 0 bases and J 1 base, with 0 bases left between them. CDR1 and CDR2 from the germline V gene are GTSNPN and SVGIG (reference sequence).

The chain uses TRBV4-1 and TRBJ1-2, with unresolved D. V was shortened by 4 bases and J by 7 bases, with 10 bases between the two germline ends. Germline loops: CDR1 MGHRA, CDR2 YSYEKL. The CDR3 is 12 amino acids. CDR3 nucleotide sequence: TGCGCCAGCAGCCTCGTGGGCCTTGGCTACACCTTC. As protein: CASSLVGLGYTF.

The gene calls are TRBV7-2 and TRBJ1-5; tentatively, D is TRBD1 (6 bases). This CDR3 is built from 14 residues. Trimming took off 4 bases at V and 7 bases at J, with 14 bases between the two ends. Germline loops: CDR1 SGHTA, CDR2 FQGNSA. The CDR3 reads CASSSPGQDQPQHF. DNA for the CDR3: TGTGCCAGCAGCTCGCCGGGACAAGACCAGCCCCAGCATTTT.

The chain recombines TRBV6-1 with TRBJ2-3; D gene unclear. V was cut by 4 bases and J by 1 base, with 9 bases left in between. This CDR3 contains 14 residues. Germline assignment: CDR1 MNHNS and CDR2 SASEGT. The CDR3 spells CASSALDGTDTQYF. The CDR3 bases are TGTGCCAGCAGTGCACTCGATGGCACAGATACGCAGTATTTT.

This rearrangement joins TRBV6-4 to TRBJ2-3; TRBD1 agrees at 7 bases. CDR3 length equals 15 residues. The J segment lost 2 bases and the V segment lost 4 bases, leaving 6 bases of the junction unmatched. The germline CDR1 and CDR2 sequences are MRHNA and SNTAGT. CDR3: CASSGEGGSTDTQYF. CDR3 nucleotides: TGTGCCAGCAGTGGAGAAGGGGGCTCCACAGATACGCAGTATTTT.

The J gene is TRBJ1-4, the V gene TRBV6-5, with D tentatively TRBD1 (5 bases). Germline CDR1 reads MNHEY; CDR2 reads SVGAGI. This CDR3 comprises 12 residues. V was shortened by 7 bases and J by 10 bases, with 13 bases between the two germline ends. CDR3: CASIDLRGKLFF. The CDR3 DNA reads TGTGCCAGCATCGACTTAAGGGGAAAACTGTTTTTT.

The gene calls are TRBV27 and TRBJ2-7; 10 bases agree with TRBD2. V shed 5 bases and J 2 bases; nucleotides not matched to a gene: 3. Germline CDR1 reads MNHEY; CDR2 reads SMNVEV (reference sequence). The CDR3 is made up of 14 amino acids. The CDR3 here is CASSRLAGTYEQYF. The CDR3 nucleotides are TGTGCCAGCAGTAGACTAGCGGGCACCTACGAGCAGTACTTC.

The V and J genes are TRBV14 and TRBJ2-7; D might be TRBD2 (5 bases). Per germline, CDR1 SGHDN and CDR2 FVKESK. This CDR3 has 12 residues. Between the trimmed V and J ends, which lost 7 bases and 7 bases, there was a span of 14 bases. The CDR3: CASTLLREEQYF. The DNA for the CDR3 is TGTGCCAGCACCCTTCTTAGGGAGGAGCAGTACTTC.

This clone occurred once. The CDR3 region has the DNA TGTGCCAGCAGCCTTTCAGGGGGTTACTACAATGAGCAGTTCTTC. Translation: CASSLSGGYYNEQFF. The chain employs TRBV14 and TRBJ2-1; TRBD1 matches 7 bases. Per the germline V gene, CDR1 is SGHDN and CDR2 is FVKESK. Trimming took 4 bases from V and 3 from J; bases not matched to a gene: 6. This CDR3 comprises 15 residues.

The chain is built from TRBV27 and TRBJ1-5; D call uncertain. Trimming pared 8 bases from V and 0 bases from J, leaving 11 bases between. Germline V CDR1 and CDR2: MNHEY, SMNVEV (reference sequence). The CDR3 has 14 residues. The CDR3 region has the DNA TGTGCCAGCGGTTCCCCACATAGCAATCAGCCCCAGCATTTT. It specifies CASGSPHSNQPQHF.

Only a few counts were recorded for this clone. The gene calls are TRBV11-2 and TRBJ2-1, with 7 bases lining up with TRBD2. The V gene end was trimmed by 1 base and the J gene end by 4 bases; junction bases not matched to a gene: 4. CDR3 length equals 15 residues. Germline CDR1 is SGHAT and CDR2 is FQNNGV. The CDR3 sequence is CASSLGGRTYNEQFF. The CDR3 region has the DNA TGTGCCAGCAGCTTAGGCGGGAGAACTTACAATGAGCAGTTCTTC.

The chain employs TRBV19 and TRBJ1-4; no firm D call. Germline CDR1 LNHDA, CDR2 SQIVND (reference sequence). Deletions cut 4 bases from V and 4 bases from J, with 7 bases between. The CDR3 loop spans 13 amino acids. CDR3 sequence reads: CASSTALNEKLFF. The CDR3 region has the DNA TGTGCCAGTAGTACAGCCCTTAATGAAAAACTGTTTTTT.

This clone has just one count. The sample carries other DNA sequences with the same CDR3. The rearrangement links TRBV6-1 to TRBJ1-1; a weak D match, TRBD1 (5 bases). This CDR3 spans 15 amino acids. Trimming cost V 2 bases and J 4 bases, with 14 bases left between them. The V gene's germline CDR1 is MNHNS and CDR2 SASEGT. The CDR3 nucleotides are TGTGCCAGCAGTGAACAGGGACGGGGGGGCACTGAAGCTTTCTTT. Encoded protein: CASSEQGRGGTEAFF.

This CDR3 is CASSEFLGNYGYTF. The CDR3 DNA reads TGTGCCAGCAGTGAATTTCTTGGCAACTATGGCTACACCTTC. This chain links TRBV6-1 with TRBJ1-2, with D uncertain. CDR1 and CDR2 (germline): MNHNS, SASEGT. This CDR3 has 14 amino acids. V lost 2 bases to trimming and J lost 2 bases, with 9 bases between them.

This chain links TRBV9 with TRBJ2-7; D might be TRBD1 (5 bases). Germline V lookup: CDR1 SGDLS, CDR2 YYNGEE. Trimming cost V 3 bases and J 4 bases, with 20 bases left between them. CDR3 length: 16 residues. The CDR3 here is CASSALGDSTRYEQYF. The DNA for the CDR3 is TGTGCCAGCAGCGCCCTAGGAGACAGCACTCGATACGAGCAGTACTTC.

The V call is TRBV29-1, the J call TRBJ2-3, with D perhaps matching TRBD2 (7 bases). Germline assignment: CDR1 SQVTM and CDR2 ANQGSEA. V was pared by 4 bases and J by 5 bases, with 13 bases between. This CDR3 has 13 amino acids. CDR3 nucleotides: TGCAGCGTTGTGAGGGGGGGGATAGATACGCAGTATTTT. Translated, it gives CSVVRGGIDTQYF.

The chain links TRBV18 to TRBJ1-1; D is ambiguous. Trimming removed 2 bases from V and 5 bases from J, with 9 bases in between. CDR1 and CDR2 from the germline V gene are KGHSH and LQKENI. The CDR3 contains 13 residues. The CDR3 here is CASSPIIRTEAFF. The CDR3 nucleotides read TGTGCCAGCTCACCAATCATCCGAACTGAAGCTTTCTTT.

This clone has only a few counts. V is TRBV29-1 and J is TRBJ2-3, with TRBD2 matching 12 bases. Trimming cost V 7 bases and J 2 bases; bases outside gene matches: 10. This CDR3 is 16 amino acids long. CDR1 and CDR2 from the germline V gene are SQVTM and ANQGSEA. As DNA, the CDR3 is TGCAGCGCCCTGAAGACTAGCGGGAGTGCCACAGATACGCAGTATTTT. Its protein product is CSALKTSGSATDTQYF.

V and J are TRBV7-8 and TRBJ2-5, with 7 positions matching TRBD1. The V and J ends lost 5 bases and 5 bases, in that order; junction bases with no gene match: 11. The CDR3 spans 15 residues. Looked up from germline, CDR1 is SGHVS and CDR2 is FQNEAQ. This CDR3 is CASSTQTGLGETQYF. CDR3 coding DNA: TGTGCCAGCAGCACACAGACAGGGCTCGGGGAGACCCAGTACTTC.

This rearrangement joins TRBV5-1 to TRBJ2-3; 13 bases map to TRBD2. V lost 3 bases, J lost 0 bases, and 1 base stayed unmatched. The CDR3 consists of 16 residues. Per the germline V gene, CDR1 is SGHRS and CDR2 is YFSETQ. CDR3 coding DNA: TGCGCCAGCAGCTCGGGACTAGCGGGGAGCACAGATACGCAGTATTTT. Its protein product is CASSSGLAGSTDTQYF. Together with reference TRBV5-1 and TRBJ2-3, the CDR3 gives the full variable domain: KAGVTQTPRYLIKTRGQQVTLSCSPISGHRSVSWYQQTPGQGLQFLFEYFSETQRNKGNFPGRFSGRQFSNSRSEMNVSTLELGDSALYLCASSSGLAGSTDTQYFGPGTRLTVL.

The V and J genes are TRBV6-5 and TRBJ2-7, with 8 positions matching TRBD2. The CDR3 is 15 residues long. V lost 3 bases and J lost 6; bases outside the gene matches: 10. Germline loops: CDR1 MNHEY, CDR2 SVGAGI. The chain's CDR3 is CASSYTGGSLSEQYF. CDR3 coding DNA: TGTGCCAGCAGTTATACGGGAGGGTCCCTCTCCGAGCAGTACTTC.

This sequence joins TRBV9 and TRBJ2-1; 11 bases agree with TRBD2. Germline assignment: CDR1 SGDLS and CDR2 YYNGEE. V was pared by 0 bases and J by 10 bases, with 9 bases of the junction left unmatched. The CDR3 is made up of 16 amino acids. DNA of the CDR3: TGTGCCAGCAGCGTAGGACTAGCGGGGATACAGGAGGAGCAGTTCTTC. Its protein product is CASSVGLAGIQEEQFF.

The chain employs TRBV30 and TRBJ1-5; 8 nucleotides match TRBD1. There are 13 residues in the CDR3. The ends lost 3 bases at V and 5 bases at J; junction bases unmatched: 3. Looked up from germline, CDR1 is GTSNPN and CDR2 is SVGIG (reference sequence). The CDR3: CAWSNRGDQPQHF. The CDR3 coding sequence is TGTGCCTGGAGCAACAGGGGGGATCAGCCCCAGCATTTT.